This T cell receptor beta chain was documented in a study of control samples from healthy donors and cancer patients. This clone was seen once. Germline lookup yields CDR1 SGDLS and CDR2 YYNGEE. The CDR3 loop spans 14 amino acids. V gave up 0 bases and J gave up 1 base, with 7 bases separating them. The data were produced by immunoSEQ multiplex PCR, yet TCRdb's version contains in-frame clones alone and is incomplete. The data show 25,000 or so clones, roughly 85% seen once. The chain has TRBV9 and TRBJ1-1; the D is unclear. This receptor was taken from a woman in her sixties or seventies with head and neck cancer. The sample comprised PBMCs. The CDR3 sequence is CASSVGGSNTEAFF. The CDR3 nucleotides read TGTGCCAGCAGCGTAGGGGGTTCGAACACTGAAGCTTTCTTT.